This T cell receptor (beta chain) was recorded in a study of T-cell memory formation after mild COVID-19. This clonotype was observed a handful of times. Its target is unknown. Germline V gene data show CDR1 as SGHTA and CDR2 as FQGNSA. The CDR3 has 15 amino acids. V gave up 6 bases and J gave up 9 bases, with 18 bases separating them. General study findings and limits: Clonal second-wave expansions that peaked on day 37 had unconfirmed SARS-CoV-2 specificity. CM and EM subsets held most contracting CD4+ clones; EMRA held CD8+ ones.

One entry per CDR3 protein results from TCRdb running MiXCR on the 5' RACE reads. Seen here are 200,000 to 250,000 distinct CDR3 sequences, 27% observed once, and the top ten hold about an eighth. The J gene is TRBJ2-6, the V gene TRBV7-2; D might be TRBD2 (6 bases). The receptor was derived from an adult woman who had mild COVID-19 (a few samples of this study predate the infection). Cell type and time point are not known. Sequenced: PBMCs or a T cell subset sorted from them (not recorded which). The CDR3 nucleotides are TGTGCCAGCAGTCAGGGCGGGATCGGTGGCAACGTCCTGACTTTC. It specifies CASSQGGIGGNVLTF.